Listed below are T cell receptor beta chains from one sample, sequenced in a study of T-cell reconstitution after alpha-beta-depleted transplantation in children. One entry per CDR3 protein results from TCRdb running MiXCR on the PCR reads. The table lists a few hundred thousand distinct CDR3 sequences, around 16% of them singletons, with 25% to 30% in the top ten. The sequenced sample was PBMCs, mostly from graft donor cells, obtained 360 days after TCRalphabeta/CD19-depleted stem cell transplant. Receptor source: a boy in the first two years of life who had a stem cell transplant for Wiskott-Aldrich syndrome, so the T cells may come from the graft donor. Both conserved end residues are part of each CDR3. The D gene is left open where the match is weak. Clone size, where shown, is once, few, many, or a class for clones that have expanded.

J gene: TRBJ2-2; clone size: few; V gene: TRBV7-2; D gene: NA; CDR3 protein: CAASWLADTGELFF; CDR3 DNA: TGTGCCGCCTCGTGGCTAGCCGACACCGGGGAGCTGTTTTTT
J gene: TRBJ2-4; clone size: NA; V gene: TRBV4-1; D gene: NA; CDR3 protein: CASSQDVPIGLGNIQYF; CDR3 DNA: TGCGCCAGCAGCCAAGATGTACCCATAGGGCTGGGAAACATTCAGTACTTC
J gene: TRBJ2-7; clone size: NA; V gene: TRBV12-3/TRBV12-4; D gene: NA; CDR3 protein: CASSFGTRQVKVEQYF; CDR3 DNA: TGTGCCAGCAGTTTCGGGACAAGGCAGGTTAAGGTGGAGCAGTACTTC
J gene: TRBJ2-1; clone size: few; V gene: TRBV5-1; D gene: TRBD2; CDR3 protein: CASAQPIAGGPLDEQFF; CDR3 DNA: TGCGCCAGCGCCCAACCTATAGCGGGGGGTCCCTTGGATGAGCAGTTCTTC
J gene: TRBJ2-7; clone size: once; V gene: TRBV20-1; D gene: TRBD1; CDR3 protein: CSARPDRGFITYEQYF; CDR3 DNA: TGCAGTGCTAGACCGGACAGGGGTTTCATTACCTACGAGCAGTACTTC
J gene: TRBJ2-3; clone size: many; V gene: TRBV12-3/TRBV12-4; D gene: NA; CDR3 protein: CASSRGRVTQYF; CDR3 DNA: TGTGCCAGCAGTAGGGGACGGGTTACGCAGTATTTT
J gene: TRBJ2-7; clone size: NA; V gene: TRBV3-1; D gene: NA; CDR3 protein: CASSQFLGSYEQYF; CDR3 DNA: TGTGCCAGCAGCCAGTTTCTGGGCTCCTACGAGCAGTACTTC
J gene: TRBJ2-3; clone size: few; V gene: TRBV7-2; D gene: TRBD1; CDR3 protein: CASSYPGQGWLTQYF; CDR3 DNA: TGTGCCAGCAGCTACCCGGGACAGGGATGGTTAACGCAGTATTTT
J gene: TRBJ2-7; clone size: few; V gene: TRBV10-3; D gene: NA; CDR3 protein: CAISSDTWAYEQYF; CDR3 DNA: TGTGCCATCAGTTCGGACACCTGGGCCTACGAGCAGTACTTC
J gene: TRBJ2-1; clone size: NA; V gene: TRBV20-1; D gene: NA; CDR3 protein: CSAQHSYNEQFF; CDR3 DNA: TGCAGTGCTCAGCATTCCTACAATGAGCAGTTCTTC
J gene: TRBJ2-4; clone size: NA; V gene: TRBV20-1; D gene: TRBD2; CDR3 protein: CSANRIPSSGLLPKNIQYF; CDR3 DNA: TGCAGTGCTAATCGAATCCCGTCCTCGGGACTACTCCCCAAAAACATTCAGTACTTC
J gene: TRBJ2-6; clone size: NA; V gene: TRBV7-2; D gene: NA; CDR3 protein: CASSARLLLSGANVLTF; CDR3 DNA: TGTGCCAGCAGCGCCCGATTACTCCTCTCTGGGGCCAACGTCCTGACTTTC
J gene: TRBJ2-3; clone size: NA; V gene: TRBV5-1; D gene: TRBD2; CDR3 protein: CASSGRLAGGTDTQYF; CDR3 DNA: TGCGCCAGCAGCGGACGACTAGCGGGAGGAACAGATACGCAGTATTTT
J gene: TRBJ2-3; clone size: NA; V gene: TRBV5-1; D gene: TRBD2; CDR3 protein: CASSFAGTKDTQYF; CDR3 DNA: TGCGCCAGCAGCTTTGCCGGGACTAAAGATACGCAGTATTTT